These 24 T cell receptor beta chains were sequenced from one sample in a study of cytomegalovirus exposure and HLA in healthy donors. The PCR was carried out with 60 Vbeta primers and 13 Jbeta primers. TCRdb's copy holds only in-frame clones and misses some; the assay was immunoSEQ multiplex PCR. Among about 240,000 clones, approximately 85% were seen once, and the ten largest hold 0.2% to 0.25%. Sequences were obtained from PBMCs. These receptors were obtained from a girl aged 2 to 10 in good health and CMV-seronegative.

The gene calls are TRBV15 and TRBJ1-4; 7 bases are a match to TRBD1. Trimming at V came to 4 bases and at J to 8 bases, leaving 13 bases not matched to a gene. Germline-derived CDR1 and CDR2 are LNHNV and YYDKDF (reference sequence). The CDR3 loop spans 16 amino acids. DNA for the CDR3: TGTGCCACCAGCACCCTCGAGGGGGCGCGATACGAAAAACTGTTTTTT. It encodes CATSTLEGARYEKLFF.

The chain carries TRBV5-1 and TRBJ1-6, with D uncertain. V lost 0 bases and J lost 4, with 8 bases in between. Germline assignment: CDR1 SGHRS and CDR2 YFSETQ. This CDR3 has 15 amino acids. CDR3 nucleotide sequence: TGCGCCAGCAGCTTGGGGAGTGATTATAATTCACCCCTCCACTTT. This gives the protein CASSLGSDYNSPLHF.

The J gene is TRBJ2-7, the V gene TRBV29-1; 7 nucleotides match TRBD1. In germline, CDR1 is SQVTM, CDR2 ANQGSEA. Unmatched junction bases numbered 6, after V lost 2 bases and J lost 2 bases. This CDR3 is built from 14 residues. The CDR3 spells CSVEIFGTAYEQYF. Here the CDR3 DNA reads TGCAGCGTTGAAATTTTTGGGACAGCCTACGAGCAGTACTTC.

This clone is a singleton in its sample. The chain has TRBV19 and TRBJ1-3; D remains unclear. The CDR3 is made up of 16 amino acids. Germline values: CDR1 LNHDA, CDR2 SQIVND (reference sequence). Trimming removed 5 bases at V and 2 bases at J, with 16 bases between. The CDR3 sequence is CASSFNQQFPGNTIYF. In DNA form, the CDR3 reads TGTGCCAGTAGTTTCAACCAACAGTTCCCTGGAAACACCATATATTTT. The full variable domain, completed using reference TRBV19 and TRBJ1-3, is DGGITQSPKYLFRKEGQNVTLSCEQNLNHDAMYWYRQDPGQGLRLIYYSQIVNDFQKGDIAEGYSVSREKKESFPLTVTSAQKNPTAFYLCASSFNQQFPGNTIYFGEGSWLTVV.

V gene TRBV6-5 combines with J gene TRBJ1-3; D unclear. CDR3 length: 13 amino acids. Per germline, CDR1 MNHEY and CDR2 SVGAGI. The ends were cut back, 2 bases at V and 8 bases at J, with 10 bases in the middle. CDR3 DNA: TGTGCCAGCAGTTACGGGAGGAGGGACACCATATATTTT. This encodes CASSYGRRDTIYF.

The chain has TRBV6-1 and TRBJ2-7, with D uncertain. This CDR3 region has 13 residues. Germline CDR1 and CDR2: MNHNS and SASEGT. V was shortened by 8 bases and J by 3 bases, with 14 bases between the two germline ends. CDR3 DNA: TGTGCCAGCGGCGGTTTACATGGCTACGAGCAGTACTTC. This codes for CASGGLHGYEQYF.

This chain connects TRBV7-9 to TRBJ2-3; D possibly corresponds to TRBD2 (6 bases). Germline CDR1 and CDR2: SEHNR and FQNEAQ (reference sequence). Trimming took 4 bases from V and 0 from J, leaving 23 bases between them. The CDR3 loop spans 19 amino acids. Here the CDR3 DNA reads TGTGCCAGCAGCTACCTGGTCAGGAGCGGGTACACTAGCACAGATACGCAGTATTTT. Protein sequence: CASSYLVRSGYTSTDTQYF.

This chain uses TRBV20-1 with TRBJ1-1; no firm D call. Germline lookup yields CDR1 DFQATT and CDR2 SNEGSKA (reference sequence). V lost 7 bases, J lost 1 base, and 7 bases lay in between. The CDR3 totals 11 residues. The CDR3, as DNA: TGCAGTGTTTACAGGAACACTGAAGCTTTCTTT. This sequence encodes CSVYRNTEAFF.

The chain employs TRBV20-1 and TRBJ1-4, with D unresolved. V was pared by 7 bases and J by 13 bases, with 7 bases between. Germline CDR1 is DFQATT and CDR2 is SNEGSKA (reference sequence). This CDR3 region has 8 residues. CDR3 coding DNA: TGCAGTGTAAGAGGACTGTTTTTT. Its translation is CSVRGLFF.

The chain recombines TRBV6-5 with TRBJ1-2; 10 positions match TRBD1. V trimming: 5 bases; J trimming: 5 bases; junction bases outside the gene matches: 5. In germline, CDR1 is MNHEY, CDR2 SVGAGI. CDR3 length: 14 amino acids. The DNA for the CDR3 is TGTGCCAGCAGTCCCGACAGGGGGCAGTATGGCTACACCTTC. Protein: CASSPDRGQYGYTF.

The chain recombines TRBV4-1 with TRBJ2-5, with 8 bases fitting TRBD2. The CDR3 consists of 15 residues. The V segment lost 0 bases and the J segment 4 bases; nucleotides outside the gene matches: 4. Germline V gene sequence: CDR1 MGHRA, CDR2 YSYEKL. The CDR3 nucleotides are TGCGCCAGCAGCCAAGAGAGACTAGCGAGAGAGACCCAGTACTTC. Amino acids: CASSQERLARETQYF.

V and J are TRBV7-6 and TRBJ2-2, with D tentatively TRBD1 (5 bases). Germline loops: CDR1 SGHVS, CDR2 FNYEAQ. The CDR3 spans 15 residues. Trimming took off 3 bases at V and 5 bases at J, with 13 bases between the two ends. CDR3 sequence: CASSFDRVSTGELFF. The CDR3 bases are TGTGCCAGCAGCTTCGACAGAGTCTCAACCGGGGAGCTGTTTTTT. The variable domain in full, completed from reference TRBV7-6 and TRBJ2-2, reads GAGVSQSPRYKVTKRGQDVALRCDPISGHVSLYWYRQALGQGPEFLTYFNYEAQQDKSGLPNDRFSAERPEGSISTLTIQRTEQRDSAMYRCASSFDRVSTGELFFGEGSRLTVL.

The chain uses TRBV10-3 and TRBJ2-7; 11 nucleotides agree with TRBD1. The J segment lost 3 bases and the V segment lost 4 bases, leaving 11 bases of the junction unmatched. This CDR3 comprises 17 residues. Looked up from germline, CDR1 is ENHRY and CDR2 is SYGVKD. The CDR3 DNA sequence: TGTGCCATCAGTGGGACAGGGGGCCTAGCGGTATTCTACGAGCAGTACTTC. This gives the protein CAISGTGGLAVFYEQYF.

The V and J genes are TRBV6-1 and TRBJ2-7; TRBD1 aligns across 8 bases. The CDR3 has 14 residues. From germline, CDR1 is MNHNS and CDR2 SASEGT. V shed 7 bases, J shed 2 bases, and the junction held 7 bases outside the gene matches. The CDR3, as DNA: TGTGCCAGCATCCTAGACAGGGGACCCTACGAGCAGTACTTC. This gives the protein CASILDRGPYEQYF.

The chain employs TRBV2 and TRBJ1-1; the D gene is possibly TRBD1 (5 bases). V lost 5 bases, J lost 1 base, and 8 bases lay in between. The length of the CDR3 is 13 residues. The germline V gene has CDR1 SNHLY and CDR2 FYNNEI. CDR3 region: CASSLQENTEAFF. As DNA, the CDR3 is TGTGCCAGCAGTTTACAGGAGAACACTGAAGCTTTCTTT.

The rearrangement joins TRBV2 to TRBJ2-5; D call uncertain. V lost 3 bases and J 1 base, leaving 9 bases between the germline ends. Germline lookup yields CDR1 SNHLY and CDR2 FYNNEI. The CDR3 is 14 amino acids. The CDR3 loop is CASSDPRSQETQYF. The CDR3 bases are TGTGCCAGCAGTGATCCCAGGTCCCAAGAGACCCAGTACTTC.

CDR3 sequence reads: CASSPFRRSGTEAFF. The CDR3 DNA reads as TGTGCCAGCAGCCCTTTTCGGAGGTCGGGCACTGAAGCTTTCTTT. V usage is TRBV6-5 and J usage is TRBJ1-1, with D unclear. V was clipped by 6 bases and J by 4 bases, with 18 bases between them. Germline lookup yields CDR1 MNHEY and CDR2 SVGAGI. This CDR3 region has 15 residues.

The chain recombines TRBV19 with TRBJ2-7; D perhaps matches TRBD2 (7 bases). Germline assignment: CDR1 LNHDA and CDR2 SQIVND (reference sequence). V gave up 3 bases and J gave up 5 bases, with 11 bases separating them. This CDR3 spans 13 amino acids. DNA for the CDR3: TGTGCCAGTAGTATCTCGCGGGGGCACGAGCAGTACTTC. Amino acid sequence: CASSISRGHEQYF.

The sample holds one count of this clone. This rearrangement joins TRBV15 to TRBJ1-4; D is unclear. V was shortened by 8 bases and J by 11 bases, with 18 bases between the two germline ends. The CDR3 extends over 13 amino acids. The germline V gene encodes CDR1 LNHNV and CDR2 YYDKDF (reference sequence). The CDR3 here is CATALREMRKLFF. The DNA for the CDR3 is TGTGCCACCGCGCTGAGGGAGATGAGGAAACTGTTTTTT.

This clone appeared a single time. V is TRBV27 and J is TRBJ1-1, with D perhaps matching TRBD1 (6 bases). V shed 8 bases and J shed 1 base, with 17 bases lying between them. The V gene's germline CDR1 is MNHEY and CDR2 SMNVEV (reference sequence). The CDR3 sequence is 15 residues long. The CDR3 coding sequence is TGTGCCAGCGGCATCGGGGGGCGTCGGAACACTGAAGCTTTCTTT. Amino acid sequence: CASGIGGRRNTEAFF.

The gene calls are TRBV2 and TRBJ2-7; 10 bases line up with TRBD2. J was trimmed by 2 bases and V by 7 bases; bases with no gene match: 5. Germline assignment: CDR1 SNHLY and CDR2 FYNNEI. The CDR3 spans 14 residues. This CDR3 reads CASIRSGGAYEQYF. The CDR3 DNA sequence: TGTGCCAGCATCCGAAGCGGGGGGGCCTACGAGCAGTACTTC.

The chain recombines TRBV7-9 with TRBJ2-3; D uncertain. CDR3 length: 15 amino acids. Between the trimmed V and J ends, which lost 3 bases and 1 base, there was a span of 11 bases. The germline V gene encodes CDR1 SEHNR and CDR2 FQNEAQ (reference sequence). CDR3 sequence (DNA): TGTGCCAGCAGCTTGGTACAGACCGGCACAGATACGCAGTATTTT. It is translated as CASSLVQTGTDTQYF.

The gene calls are TRBV30 and TRBJ2-1, with TRBD2 matching 12 bases. The V segment lost 2 bases and the J segment 5 bases; nucleotides outside the gene matches: 7. Germline-derived CDR1 and CDR2 are GTSNPN and SVGIG (reference sequence). This CDR3 is 16 amino acids long. CDR3 DNA sequence: TGTGCCTGGAGTCGACTAGCGGGAGAAGCAGACAATGAGCAGTTCTTC. Its protein product is CAWSRLAGEADNEQFF.

This clone occurred a few times. The chain employs TRBV19 and TRBJ2-5; TRBD1 aligns across 7 bases. Germline CDR1 reads LNHDA; CDR2 reads SQIVND (reference sequence). The CDR3 is 13 amino acids. Trimming took 6 bases from V and 5 from J; bases not matched to a gene: 6. The CDR3 spells CASRGGQAETQYF. The CDR3 DNA is TGTGCCAGTAGAGGAGGACAGGCGGAGACCCAGTACTTC.